The 9 T cell receptor beta chains presented below share a single source sample, sequenced in a study of robustness of blood B and T cell sequencing. cDNA synthesis used template switching with a 5' universal priming oligo. Each cDNA molecule was tagged by a 12-nucleotide random UMI. TCRdb processed the PCR reads anew with MiXCR; each CDR3 protein has one entry. The data show roughly 4,000 distinct CDR3 sequences, more than 50% seen once. The template for TCR beta quantification was mRNA, not genomic DNA. The sample taken for sequencing was peripheral blood. Every receptor here comes from a human donor in good health.

The chain links TRBV19 to TRBJ1-4; the D gene is possibly TRBD1 (6 bases). With 0 bases removed from V and 4 bases from J, the gap between germline ends came to 18 bases. Germline V gene sequence: CDR1 LNHDA, CDR2 SQIVND (reference sequence). The CDR3 consists of 18 residues. DNA of the CDR3: TGTGCCAGTAGTATAGATCCCAGACAGGACGGAATTAATGAAAAACTGTTTTTT. Residues: CASSIDPRQDGINEKLFF.

This rearrangement joins TRBV7-3 to TRBJ1-1; 8 bases align to TRBD1. Germline loops: CDR1 SGHTA, CDR2 FQGTGA. Trimming removed 5 bases from V and 3 bases from J; junction bases left unmatched: 8. This CDR3 spans 15 amino acids. In DNA, the CDR3 is TGTGCCAGCAGCCACTCAGGGGGCTGGGACACTGAAGCTTTCTTT. Translating gives CASSHSGGWDTEAFF.

This chain uses TRBV9 with TRBJ1-1, with D hard to call. Germline CDR1 reads SGDLS; CDR2 reads YYNGEE. The CDR3 is 14 residues long. Trimming took 3 bases from V and 1 from J, leaving 10 bases between them. CDR3 DNA sequence: TGTGCCAGCAGCGGTCAGGTTTCGAACACTGAAGCTTTCTTT. Translated: CASSGQVSNTEAFF.

This clonotype was detected a few times. This chain joins TRBV5-1 and TRBJ2-7; D is perhaps TRBD1 (6 bases). Germline values: CDR1 SGHRS, CDR2 YFSETQ. This CDR3 is 14 amino acids long. V dropped 1 base and J dropped 4 bases, with 12 bases sitting between them. For the CDR3, the DNA is TGCGCCAGCAGCTTGAAAAACACAGGGTACGAGCAGTACTTC. The encoded protein is CASSLKNTGYEQYF.

J is TRBJ1-5 and V is TRBV21-1; TRBD1, as called in the table, went unchecked against the DNA. TRBV21-1 is designated a pseudogene. CDR3 size: 16 residues. The CDR3 DNA sequence: TGTGCCAGCCCCCCGGGGAAAGACAAGGCAAATCAGCCCCAGCATTTT. Its translation is CASPPGKDKANQPQHF.

The chain employs TRBV6-6 and TRBJ2-4; 11 nucleotides align to TRBD2. Germline V gives CDR1 MNHNY, CDR2 SVGAGI (reference sequence). Trimming took 3 bases from V and 15 from J; bases not matched to a gene: 7. CDR3 size: 13 residues. The CDR3 spells CASSYSGGARLYF. The CDR3 nucleotides are TGTGCCAGCAGTTATAGCGGGGGGGCGCGGCTGTACTTC.

In its sample, this clonotype was seen a few times. The genes are TRBV11-3 and TRBJ1-1; D not resolved. CDR3 length: 13 residues. Trimming cost V 3 bases and J 5 bases, with 10 bases left between them. The germline CDR1 and CDR2 sequences are SGHNT and YENEEA. Here the CDR3 reads CASSLGQRTEAFF. In DNA form, the CDR3 reads TGTGCCAGCAGCTTGGGTCAAAGGACTGAAGCTTTCTTT.

The genes are TRBV3-1 and TRBJ1-1, with 7 bases lining up with TRBD1. Unmatched junction bases numbered 1, after V lost 0 bases and J lost 3 bases. The germline V gene has CDR1 LGHDT and CDR2 YNNKEL (reference sequence). The CDR3 covers 14 residues. In DNA, the CDR3 is TGTGCCAGCAGCCAAGACAGGGGGTACACTGAAGCTTTCTTT. It specifies CASSQDRGYTEAFF.

There are a few counts of this clonotype. This chain connects TRBV7-6 to TRBJ1-2; 7 bases are shared with TRBD1. Trimming cost V 4 bases and J 8 bases; bases outside gene matches: 7. The V gene's germline CDR1 is SGHVS and CDR2 FNYEAQ. CDR3 length: 13 amino acids. The CDR3 here is CASSSRRQGGYTF. CDR3 DNA: TGTGCCAGCAGCTCGCGGAGACAGGGAGGCTACACCTTC.